This record concerns one T cell receptor (beta chain) sequence. The antigen is undetermined. The sample is drawn from a study of cytomegalovirus exposure and HLA in healthy donors. PCR primers comprised 60 Vbeta and 13 Jbeta primers. Sequencing used immunoSEQ multiplex PCR; TCRdb keeps in-frame clones, though not all of them. This table holds about 200,000 clones. Healthy individuals who donated bone marrow served as the donors. Germline lookup yields CDR1 SGHRS and CDR2 YFSETQ. The CDR3 has 15 amino acids. With V trimmed by 6 bases and J by 4 bases, 9 bases remained unmatched. Study-wide results and caveats: In an earlier analysis, about 87% or about 30%: the productive usage of most TCR beta V segments. According to reports, the classifier identified cytomegalovirus status with high specificity and sensitivity. An assumption of roughly uniform sequencing depth across donors underlay the presence/absence analyses.

The gene calls are TRBV5-1 and TRBJ2-5; TRBD1 aligns across 10 bases. The receptor comes from a girl aged 2 to 10 in good health and CMV-seropositive. Sequencing was carried out using PBMCs. The CDR3 DNA sequence: TGCGCCAGCACACGGGACAGGGGAAACTCAGAGACCCAGTACTTC. As protein: CASTRDRGNSETQYF.